The 18 T cell receptor beta chains given below trace back to one sample, sequenced in a study of blood T cell repertoires in COVID-19. Method: immunoSEQ multiplex PCR; TCRdb's copy keeps in-frame clones and lacks some. Here the sample spans over 300,000 clones, roughly 88% being singletons. Sequenced sample: PBMCs or T cells enriched from blood (not recorded which). These receptors were taken from a woman younger than 45 with acute COVID-19.

The chain couples TRBV28 to TRBJ1-2; possibly TRBD1 for D (5 bases). V lost 2 bases and J lost 2, with 9 bases in between. The CDR3 length is 14 residues. Germline V lookup: CDR1 MDHEN, CDR2 SYDVKM. The CDR3 DNA reads as TGTGCCAGCAGTTTACTCCAGGGAAACTATGGCTACACCTTC. Protein product: CASSLLQGNYGYTF.

This clone was counted a few times. This sequence joins TRBV5-6 and TRBJ1-2, with a possible D match to TRBD1 (5 bases). The CDR3 contains 13 residues. Germline V gene sequence: CDR1 SGHDT, CDR2 YYEEEE. The germline V and J ends were trimmed by 5 bases and 1 base, with 9 bases remaining between them. The CDR3 bases are TGTGCCAGCAGGATAAGGGGTAACTATGGCTACACCTTC. It codes for CASRIRGNYGYTF. Looking up the rest from reference TRBV5-6 and TRBJ1-2 gives the full variable domain: DAGVTQSPTHLIKTRGQQVTLRCSPKSGHDTVSWYQQALGQGPQFIFQYYEEEERQRGNFPDRFSGHQFPNYSSELNVNALLLGDSALYLCASRIRGNYGYTFGSGTRLTVV.

This sequence joins TRBV2 and TRBJ2-6; TRBD1 agrees at 7 bases. Germline CDR1 reads SNHLY; CDR2 reads FYNNEI. V shed 6 bases, J shed 4 bases, and the junction held 9 bases outside the gene matches. The CDR3 has 16 residues. CDR3 region: CASSRDSGSGANVLTF. The CDR3 DNA sequence: TGTGCCAGCAGCCGGGACAGCGGTTCAGGGGCCAACGTCCTGACTTTC.

The rearrangement uses TRBV7-9 and TRBJ1-3; 10 bases line up with TRBD1. CDR1 is SEHNR and CDR2 is FQNEAQ in the germline V gene (reference sequence). The CDR3 is 17 residues long. V lost 2 bases and J lost 0; bases outside the gene matches: 4. CDR3 loop: CASSLRGQGFSGNTIYF. The CDR3 DNA sequence: TGTGCCAGCAGCTTACGGGGACAGGGGTTCTCTGGAAACACCATATATTTT.

The genes are TRBV9 and TRBJ1-2, with D unresolved. CDR1 and CDR2 from the germline V gene are SGDLS and YYNGEE. The CDR3 runs to 12 residues. V lost 6 bases to trimming and J lost 2 bases, with 8 bases between them. CDR3 DNA: TGTGCCAGCAATCAGAACAACTATGGCTACACCTTC. This gives the protein CASNQNNYGYTF.

The chain joins TRBV10-3 to TRBJ1-2; possibly TRBD1 for D (5 bases). Germline CDR1 is ENHRY and CDR2 is SYGVKD. The CDR3 totals 15 residues. Trimming left V 0 bases short and J 2 bases short, with 10 bases between. This chain's CDR3 is CAISESMTVNYGYTF. DNA for the CDR3: TGTGCCATCAGTGAGTCTATGACAGTCAACTATGGCTACACCTTC.

Remarks on this clone: This sample also contains other DNA sequences that code for the same CDR3. The V gene is TRBV6-5, the J gene TRBJ1-4, with TRBD1 identical over 8 bases. Unmatched junction bases numbered 2, after V lost 5 bases and J lost 3 bases. This CDR3 spans 14 amino acids. The V gene's germline CDR1 is MNHEY and CDR2 SVGAGI. This CDR3 is CASSRTGSNEKLFF. The CDR3, as DNA: TGTGCCAGCAGTAGGACAGGGTCTAATGAAAAACTGTTTTTT.

The rearrangement uses TRBV27 and TRBJ2-7; 7 bases are shared with TRBD2. The junction had 5 bases not matched to a gene; V was cut back by 10 bases and J by 5 bases. Germline V gives CDR1 MNHEY, CDR2 SMNVEV (reference sequence). This CDR3 comprises 11 residues. Here the CDR3 reads CATTRGDEQYF. The CDR3 coding sequence is TGTGCCACGACCCGGGGGGACGAGCAGTACTTC.

The chain carries TRBV12-3 or TRBV12-4 and TRBJ1-5; D ambiguous. CDR3 size: 13 residues. The germline V and J ends were trimmed by 3 bases and 4 bases, with 7 bases remaining between them. The CDR3 DNA follows: TGTGCCAGCAGTTTGGGCGTGAATCAGCCCCAGCATTTT. Encoded protein: CASSLGVNQPQHF.

This sequence joins TRBV5-1 and TRBJ1-5; 10 nucleotides match TRBD1. The length of the CDR3 is 15 residues. Germline loops: CDR1 SGHRS, CDR2 YFSETQ. Trimming removed 0 bases from V and 5 bases from J; junction bases left unmatched: 2. CDR3 protein: CASSLATGGDQPQHF. CDR3 bases: TGCGCCAGCAGCTTGGCGACAGGGGGCGATCAGCCCCAGCATTTT. The full variable domain, in which reference TRBV5-1 and TRBJ1-5 provide the parts outside the CDR3, is KAGVTQTPRYLIKTRGQQVTLSCSPISGHRSVSWYQQTPGQGLQFLFEYFSETQRNKGNFPGRFSGRQFSNSRSEMNVSTLELGDSALYLCASSLATGGDQPQHFGDGTRLSIL.

The J gene is TRBJ1-4, the V gene TRBV7-9; no reliable D call. Per the germline V gene, CDR1 is SEHNR and CDR2 is FQNEAQ (reference sequence). Trimming left V 1 base short and J 6 bases short, with 12 bases between. The CDR3 runs 15 residues. CDR3 nucleotide sequence: TGTGCCAGCAGCTTAGTGGGCGGGGTTGATGAAAAACTGTTTTTT. This sequence encodes CASSLVGGVDEKLFF.

J is TRBJ1-1 and V is TRBV3-1 (or the pseudogene TRBV3-2); D unclear. V shed 1 base and J shed 0 bases, with 3 bases lying between them. This CDR3 has 13 amino acids. CDR1 LGHDT and CDR2 YNNKEL come from the germline V gene (reference sequence). CDR3 sequence (DNA): TGTGCCAGCAGCCAAGTATTGAACACTGAAGCTTTCTTT. Amino acid sequence: CASSQVLNTEAFF.

The gene calls are TRBV11-2 and TRBJ1-1; 9 bases are a match to TRBD1. Germline CDR1 SGHAT, CDR2 FQNNGV. This CDR3 is built from 14 residues. J was trimmed by 7 bases and V by 3 bases; bases with no gene match: 6. CDR3 nucleotides: TGTGCCAGCAGCTTTCGGGGGACAGGGCTTGAAGCTTTCTTT. It yields the protein CASSFRGTGLEAFF. The variable domain in full, with the rest retrieved from reference TRBV11-2 and TRBJ1-1, is EAGVAQSPRYKIIEKRQSVAFWCNPISGHATLYWYQQILGQGPKLLIQFQNNGVVDDSQLPKDRFSAERLKGVDSTLKIQPAKLEDSAVYLCASSFRGTGLEAFFGQGTRLTVV.

J is TRBJ2-3 and V is TRBV24-1, with 8 bases lining up with TRBD1. V lost 4 bases, J lost 5 bases, and 7 bases stayed unmatched. Germline loops: CDR1 KGHDR, CDR2 SFDVKD. The CDR3 extends over 15 amino acids. CDR3 nucleotides: TGTGCCACCAGTGACCGTGGACAGGGAAGAGATACGCAGTATTTT. Translated: CATSDRGQGRDTQYF.

This chain uses TRBV12-3 or TRBV12-4 with TRBJ1-4; TRBD1 matches 7 bases. The CDR3 totals 13 residues. Trimming at V came to 3 bases and at J to 7 bases, leaving 2 bases not matched to a gene. The CDR3 loop reads CASSLAGGEKLFF. CDR3 DNA sequence: TGTGCCAGCAGTTTGGCAGGGGGTGAAAAACTGTTTTTT.

V usage is TRBV3-1 (or the pseudogene TRBV3-2) and J usage is TRBJ1-1, with TRBD1 as a possible D gene (6 bases). CDR1 and CDR2 (germline): LGHDT, YNNKEL (reference sequence). This CDR3 spans 12 amino acids. V was shortened by 3 bases and J by 8 bases, with 10 bases between the two germline ends. The DNA of the CDR3 is TGTGCCAGCAGCCAGACAGGATACGAAGCTTTCTTT. Amino acid sequence: CASSQTGYEAFF.

J is TRBJ1-6 and V is TRBV6-1; tentatively, D is TRBD1 (6 bases). Germline CDR1 MNHNS, CDR2 SASEGT. The CDR3 loop spans 13 amino acids. V was trimmed by 1 base and J by 14 bases, leaving 12 bases between them. The CDR3: CASSEDQGRSLHF. The CDR3 DNA sequence: TGTGCCAGCAGTGAAGATCAGGGGCGGTCCCTCCACTTT.

The chain has TRBV25-1 and TRBJ1-1, with 7 bases matching TRBD1. The CDR3 is made up of 13 amino acids. Germline CDR1 and CDR2: MGHDK and SYGVNS. With V trimmed by 7 bases and J by 0 bases, 2 bases remained unmatched. The CDR3 nucleotides read TGTGCCAGCAAGGGACAGATGAACACTGAAGCTTTCTTT. Translated: CASKGQMNTEAFF.